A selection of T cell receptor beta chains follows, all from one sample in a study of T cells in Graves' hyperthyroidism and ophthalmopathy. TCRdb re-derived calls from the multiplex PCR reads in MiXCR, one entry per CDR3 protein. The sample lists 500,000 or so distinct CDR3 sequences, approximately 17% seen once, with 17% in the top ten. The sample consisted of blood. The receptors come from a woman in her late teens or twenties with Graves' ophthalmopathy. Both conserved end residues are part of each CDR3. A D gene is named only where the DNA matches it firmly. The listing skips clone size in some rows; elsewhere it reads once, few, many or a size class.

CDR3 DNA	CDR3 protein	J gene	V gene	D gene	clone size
TGTGCCAGCAGCACGAGACAGGGTGATGGCTACACCTTC	CASSTRQGDGYTF	TRBJ1-2	TRBV7-6	TRBD1	many
TGTGCCAGCGCGACCTACCCGGGGACAGGGGGGAAGCTGTTTTTT	CASATYPGTGGKLFF	TRBJ2-2	TRBV2	TRBD1	few
TGTGCCATCAGGGGCGGACTAGCCTACAATGAGCAGTTCTTC	CAIRGGLAYNEQFF	TRBJ2-1	TRBV10-3	TRBD2	few
TGTGCTAGTGGTTTGGGGACAGGGGGCCAAGAGACCCAGTACTTC	CASGLGTGGQETQYF	TRBJ2-5	TRBV12-5	TRBD1	few
TGTGCCTGGAGTGTAGGGGGAGGTGAAGCTTTCTTT	CAWSVGGGEAFF	TRBJ1-1	TRBV30	NA	many
TGTGCCAGCAGTTACTCGACAGTTGAGGTTTTAAGCTCCTACAATGAGCAGTTCTTC	CASSYSTVEVLSSYNEQFF	TRBJ2-1	TRBV6-2/TRBV6-3	NA	few
TGTGCCAGTAGTCCCGATACACGCAGGTATAGCAATCAGCCCCAGCATTTT	CASSPDTRRYSNQPQHF	TRBJ1-5	TRBV19	NA	NA
TGTGCCAGCAGAATGGGACAGGGACCATCGGAGACCCAGTACTTC	CASRMGQGPSETQYF	TRBJ2-5	TRBV27	TRBD1	NA
TGTGCCAGCAGTTCGCGGCAGGGGCTAAGTAGGAACACTGAAGCTTTCTTT	CASSSRQGLSRNTEAFF	TRBJ1-1	TRBV6-2/TRBV6-3	NA	NA
TGTGCCAGCAGTTTAGGAGGACGGCGGGTGCCCCCTGAAGCTTTCTTT	CASSLGGRRVPPEAFF	TRBJ1-1	TRBV12-3/TRBV12-4	NA	many